This T cell receptor beta chain was identified during a study of shared clonotypes between healthy human individuals. General study results and limits: Naive subsets, compared against memory subsets, generally had larger estimated richness values. In contrast to clonotypes shared by all four donors, non-shared clonotypes had lower generation probabilities. Among a few donors, roughly 5% of naive CD4 clonotypes were found in common.

This clone was seen once. Its specificity is unknown. The protocol was immunoSEQ multiplex PCR, while the TCRdb copy is restricted to in-frame clones and leaves out a portion. Among 2,100,000 or so clones, approximately 95% were seen once, and the ten largest hold approximately 0.13%. The germline V gene has CDR1 SGHNT and CDR2 YYREEE (reference sequence). This CDR3 region has 15 residues. Trimming left V 1 base short and J 2 bases short, with 9 bases between. The sequenced material came from naive CD4+ T cells sorted from blood. This sample's subset: CD45RA+ positively selected. The sequence was collected from a man between 18 and 29 years old in good health. The genes are TRBV5-4 and TRBJ2-2, with D hard to call. This CDR3 reads CASSLWVSNTGELFF. The DNA of the CDR3 is TGTGCCAGCAGCTTGTGGGTTAGTAACACCGGGGAGCTGTTTTTT.